The clone carrying this TCR beta chain appeared a few times. Its antigen remains unidentified. V dropped 6 bases and J dropped 5 bases, with 16 bases sitting between them. CDR3 length: 13 residues. Germline loops: CDR1 SQVTM, CDR2 ANQGSEA. The data were taken from a study of T-cell reconstitution after alpha-beta-depleted transplantation in children. Points from the study as a whole: From surviving recipient T cells and thymic progenitors came the high day-60 TCRbeta diversity observed in some patients. About two months after transplant, alpha-beta T cells reportedly came from several hundred expanded graft clones.

Unique molecular identifiers were incorporated during preparation of the TCRbeta library. MiXCR, run by TCRdb on the PCR reads, gives a single entry per CDR3 protein. This table has some 600,000 distinct CDR3 sequences, roughly 13% appearing once. The sequence was collected from a male patient between 5 and 17 years old who had a stem cell transplant for acute myeloid leukemia, so the T cells may come from the graft donor. The input for sequencing was PBMCs, mostly from graft donor cells, taken 360 days after TCRalphabeta/CD19-depleted stem cell transplant. The chain joins TRBV29-1 to TRBJ1-1; D may be TRBD1 (6 bases). The CDR3 sequence is CSVQFPQGTEAFF. The CDR3, as DNA: TGCAGCGTCCAATTTCCGCAGGGGACTGAAGCTTTCTTT.